The sequence of this T cell receptor (beta chain) was determined in a study of T cells after yellow fever vaccination. This clonotype was picked up a small number of times. The target antigen is unknown. Generation of TCR cDNA used 5'RACE template switching (which added a universal primer site and UMIs). TCRdb re-analysed the 5' RACE reads in MiXCR, keeping a single row per CDR3 protein. In the table there are some 120,000 distinct CDR3 sequences, 13% to 15% of which are singletons. Points from the study as a whole: Repertoires obtained by FACS sorting could include abundant clonotypes that entered as contaminants from the bulk population.

The sample in question was CD8+ T cells sorted from PBMCs, obtained 5 days after the yellow fever booster vaccination. This TCR derives from a man aged 18-30 years who received the YFV17D yellow fever vaccine.

The CDR3 DNA reads TGCGCCAGCAGCCAAGTGCGGGGGTACTCCTACGAGCAGTACTTC. This sequence encodes CASSQVRGYSYEQYF. This chain links TRBV4-1 with TRBJ2-7, with TRBD2 matching over 7 bases. The CDR3 sequence is 15 residues long. After removal of 1 base from V and 0 bases from J, the junction contained 3 bases not matched to a gene. Germline V gene sequence: CDR1 MGHRA, CDR2 YSYEKL.